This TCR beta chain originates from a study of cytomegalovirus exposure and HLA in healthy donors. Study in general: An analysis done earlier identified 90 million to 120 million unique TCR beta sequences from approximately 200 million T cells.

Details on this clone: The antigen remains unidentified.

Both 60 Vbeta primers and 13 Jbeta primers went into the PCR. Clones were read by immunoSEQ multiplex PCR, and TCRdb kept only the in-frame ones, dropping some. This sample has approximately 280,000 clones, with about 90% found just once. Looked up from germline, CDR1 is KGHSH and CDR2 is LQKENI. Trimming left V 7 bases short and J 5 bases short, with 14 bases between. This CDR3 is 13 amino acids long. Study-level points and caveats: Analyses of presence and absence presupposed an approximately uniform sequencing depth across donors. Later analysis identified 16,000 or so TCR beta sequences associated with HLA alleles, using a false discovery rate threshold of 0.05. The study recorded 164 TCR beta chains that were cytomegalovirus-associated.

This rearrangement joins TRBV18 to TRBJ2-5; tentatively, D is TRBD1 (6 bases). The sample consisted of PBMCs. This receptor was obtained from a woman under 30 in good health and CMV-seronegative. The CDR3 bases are TGTGCCAGCTGCTGGACAGTTGAGGAGACCCAGTACTTC. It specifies CASCWTVEETQYF.